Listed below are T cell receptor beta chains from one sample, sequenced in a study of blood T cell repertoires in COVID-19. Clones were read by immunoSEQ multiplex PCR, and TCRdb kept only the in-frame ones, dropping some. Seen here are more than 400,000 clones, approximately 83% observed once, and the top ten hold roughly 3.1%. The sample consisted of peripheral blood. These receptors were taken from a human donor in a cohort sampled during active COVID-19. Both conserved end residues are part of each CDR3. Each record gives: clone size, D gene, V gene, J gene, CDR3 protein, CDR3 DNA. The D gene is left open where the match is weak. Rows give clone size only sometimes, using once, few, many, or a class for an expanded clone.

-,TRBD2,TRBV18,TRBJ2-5,CASSPGGGQETQYF,TGTGCCAGCTCACCTGGGGGGGGACAAGAGACCCAGTACTTC
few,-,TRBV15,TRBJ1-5,CATSRDRGRGNQPQHF,TGTGCCACCAGCAGAGATCGGGGGAGAGGCAATCAGCCCCAGCATTTT
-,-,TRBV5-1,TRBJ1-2,CASSLDINYGYTF,TGCGCCAGCAGCTTAGACATTAACTATGGCTACACCTTC
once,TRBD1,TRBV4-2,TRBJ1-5,CASSQDGTGGLQQPQHF,TGTGCCAGCAGCCAAGATGGGACAGGGGGCTTACAACAGCCCCAGCATTTT
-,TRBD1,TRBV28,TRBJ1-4,CASSIQGATNEKLFF,TGTGCCAGCAGTATCCAGGGGGCCACTAATGAAAAACTGTTTTTT
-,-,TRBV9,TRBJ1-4,CASSIRGATNEKLFF,TGTGCCAGCAGCATCAGGGGCGCCACTAATGAAAAACTGTTTTTT
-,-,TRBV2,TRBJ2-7,CASRTKQASSYEQYF,TGTGCCAGCAGGACAAAGCAGGCAAGCTCCTACGAGCAGTACTTC
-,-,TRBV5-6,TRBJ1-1,CASSLGGMATEAFF,TGTGCCAGCAGCTTGGGCGGAATGGCGACTGAAGCTTTCTTT
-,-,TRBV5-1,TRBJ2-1,CASSLEFVFSSYNEQFF,TGCGCCAGCAGCTTGGAATTCGTATTCAGCTCCTACAATGAGCAGTTCTTC
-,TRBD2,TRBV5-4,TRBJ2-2,CASSPWTSGNTGELFF,TGTGCCAGCAGCCCGTGGACTAGCGGGAACACCGGGGAGCTGTTTTTT
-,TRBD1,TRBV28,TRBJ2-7,CASSLKGASSYEQYF,TGTGCCAGCAGTTTAAAGGGGGCTAGCTCCTACGAGCAGTACTTC
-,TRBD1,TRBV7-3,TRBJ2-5,CASSWTGRGGETQYF,TGTGCCAGCAGCTGGACAGGGAGAGGAGGGGAGACCCAGTACTTC
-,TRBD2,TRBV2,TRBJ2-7,CGLLQGGRNSYEQYF,TGTGGCCTGCTTCAGGGAGGGCGGAACTCCTACGAGCAGTACTTC
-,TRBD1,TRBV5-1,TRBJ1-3,CASSLDTGGFGNTIYF,TGCGCCAGCAGCTTGGATACAGGGGGCTTCGGAAACACCATATATTTT
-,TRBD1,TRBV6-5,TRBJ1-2,CASKRQGTNYGYTF,TGTGCCAGCAAAAGACAGGGTACTAACTATGGCTACACCTTC
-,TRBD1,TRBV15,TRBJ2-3,CATSIDRGSADTQYF,TGTGCCACCAGCATTGACAGGGGAAGTGCAGATACGCAGTATTTT
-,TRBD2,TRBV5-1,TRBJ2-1,CASSLLAGASYNEQFF,TGCGCCAGCAGCTTGTTAGCGGGAGCCTCCTACAATGAGCAGTTCTTC
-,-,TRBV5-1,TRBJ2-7,CASSLPRQNREQYF,TGCGCCAGCAGCTTGCCGAGACAAAACCGGGAGCAGTACTTC
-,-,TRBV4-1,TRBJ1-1,CASSQDAGGQRKAFF,TGCGCCAGCAGCCAAGATGCAGGAGGGCAACGTAAAGCTTTCTTT
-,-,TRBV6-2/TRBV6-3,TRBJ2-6,CASSRVRSSGANVLTF,TGTGCCAGCAGTCGCGTTCGGAGCTCTGGGGCCAACGTCCTGACTTTC
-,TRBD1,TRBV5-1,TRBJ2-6,CASGTGTSGANVLTF,TGCGCCAGCGGGACAGGGACCTCTGGGGCCAACGTCCTGACTTTC
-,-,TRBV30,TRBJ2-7,CAWSVSIAEVEQYF,TGTGCCTGGAGCGTATCCATTGCCGAGGTTGAGCAGTACTTC
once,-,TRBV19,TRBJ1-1,CASSEQSNTEAFF,TGTGCCAGTAGTGAACAGTCGAACACTGAAGCTTTCTTT
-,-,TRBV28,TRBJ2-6,CASSLTGAGANVLTF,TGTGCCAGCAGTTTGACGGGGGCTGGGGCCAACGTCCTGACTTTC
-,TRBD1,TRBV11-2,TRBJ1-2,CASSPGGANYGYTF,TGTGCCAGCAGCCCAGGGGGTGCTAACTATGGCTACACCTTC
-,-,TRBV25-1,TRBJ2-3,CASSEASVNTQYF,TGTGCCAGCAGTGAAGCTAGCGTGAATACGCAGTATTTT
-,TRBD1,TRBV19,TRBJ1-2,CASSTLGGTARGYTF,TGTGCCAGTAGTACTCTAGGAGGGACAGCTCGCGGCTACACCTTC
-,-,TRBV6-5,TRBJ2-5,CASSLPGLAKETQYF,TGTGCCAGCAGTCTCCCGGGACTCGCGAAAGAGACCCAGTACTTC
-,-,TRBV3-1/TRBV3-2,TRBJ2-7,CASSGVPPYEQYF,TGTGCCAGCTCAGGGGTCCCCCCCTACGAGCAGTACTTC
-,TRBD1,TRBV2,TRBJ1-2,CASQTGTGATLTYGYTF,TGTGCCTCCCAAACCGGGACAGGGGCCACCCTGACCTATGGCTACACCTTC
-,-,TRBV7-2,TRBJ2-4,CASSFFGTGNIQYF,TGTGCCAGCAGCTTTTTTGGTACGGGAAACATTCAGTACTTC
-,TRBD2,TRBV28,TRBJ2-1,CASRPTSGGRNEQFF,TGTGCCAGCAGACCCACTAGCGGGGGGCGGAATGAGCAGTTCTTC
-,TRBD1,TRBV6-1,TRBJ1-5,CASSEAGTGVGNQPQHF,TGTGCCAGCAGTGAAGCCGGGACAGGGGTGGGAAATCAGCCCCAGCATTTT
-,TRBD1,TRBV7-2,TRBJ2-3,CASSSQGSVSTDTQYF,TGTGCCAGCAGCTCACAGGGGAGTGTGAGCACAGATACGCAGTATTTT
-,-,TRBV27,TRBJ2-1,CASSSGVRTYNEQFF,TGTGCCAGCAGTTCCGGGGTCCGGACCTACAATGAGCAGTTCTTC
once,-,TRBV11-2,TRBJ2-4,CASSQVGAVNIQYF,TGTGCCAGCAGCCAGGTGGGCGCCGTGAACATTCAGTACTTC
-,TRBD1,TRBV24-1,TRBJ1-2,CATSDAGQVNYGYTF,TGTGCCACCAGTGATGCGGGACAGGTTAACTATGGCTACACCTTC
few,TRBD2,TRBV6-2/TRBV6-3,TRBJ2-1,CASSSVSGRRGNEQFF,TGTGCCAGCAGCTCGGTTAGCGGGAGACGAGGGAATGAGCAGTTCTTC
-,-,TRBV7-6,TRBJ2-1,CASSLDGAGYNEQFF,TGTGCCAGCAGCTTAGATGGGGCGGGGTACAATGAGCAGTTCTTC
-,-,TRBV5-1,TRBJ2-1,CASSLGAGAYNEQFF,TGCGCCAGCAGCTTGGGGGCAGGGGCTTACAATGAGCAGTTCTTC
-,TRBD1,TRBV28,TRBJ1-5,CASSPTDRVGQPQHF,TGTGCCAGCAGTCCAACGGACAGGGTGGGACAGCCCCAGCATTTT
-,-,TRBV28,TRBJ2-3,CASKAEESTDTQYF,TGTGCCAGCAAAGCGGAGGAATCCACAGATACGCAGTATTTT
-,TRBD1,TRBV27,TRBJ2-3,CASSSYGTGGTDTQYF,TGTGCCAGCAGTTCCTACGGGACAGGGGGCACAGATACGCAGTATTTT
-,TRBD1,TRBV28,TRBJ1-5,CASRQQGSNQPQHF,TGTGCCAGCAGACAACAGGGGAGCAATCAGCCCCAGCATTTT
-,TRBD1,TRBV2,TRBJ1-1,CASSESVTGIGGEAFF,TGTGCCAGCAGTGAAAGCGTGACAGGGATAGGGGGTGAAGCTTTCTTT
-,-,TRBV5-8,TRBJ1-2,CASNRETVAYGYTF,TGTGCCAGCAACCGTGAGACAGTCGCCTATGGCTACACCTTC
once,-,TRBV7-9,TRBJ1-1,CASSLATGGSTEAFF,TGTGCCAGCAGCTTAGCGACGGGAGGGAGCACTGAAGCTTTCTTT
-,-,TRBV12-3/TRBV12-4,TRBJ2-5,CASTKRDQETQYF,TGTGCCAGCACGAAGAGGGATCAAGAGACCCAGTACTTC
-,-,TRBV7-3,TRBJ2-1,CASSLIGKSNITTQRNYNEQFF,TGTGCCAGCAGCTTAATCGGCAAAAGCAATATAACTACCCAGCGCAATTACAATGAGCAGTTCTTC